Listed below are T cell receptor beta chains from one sample, sequenced in a study of T-cell reconstitution after alpha-beta-depleted transplantation in children. TCRdb independently ran MiXCR on the PCR reads; one entry per CDR3 protein. The sample shows some 48,000 distinct CDR3 sequences, 5.5% to 7.5% of them seen only once. The material sequenced was PBMCs, mostly from graft donor cells, taken 60 days after TCRalphabeta/CD19-depleted stem cell transplant. These receptors were obtained from a female patient younger than 10 who had a stem cell transplant for aplastic anemia, so the T cells may come from the graft donor. Both conserved end residues are part of each CDR3. The order of the fields is CDR3 length, V gene, clone size, J gene, D gene, CDR3 protein, CDR3 DNA. D genes are given only for firm matches. Clone size is stated in some rows and not others, as once, few, many or a class when expanded.

length: 15; V: TRBV5-1; size: many; J: TRBJ2-2; D: TRBD2; CDR3: CASKVGGMATGELFF; DNA: TGCGCCAGCAAAGTCGGGGGGATGGCCACCGGGGAGCTGTTTTTT
length: 14; V: TRBV6-6; size: few; J: TRBJ2-3; D: TRBD2; CDR3: CASATSGGTDTQYF; DNA: TGTGCCAGCGCTACTAGCGGGGGGACAGATACGCAGTATTTT
length: 14; V: TRBV5-5; size: many; J: TRBJ2-1; D: TRBD2; CDR3: CASSWDYLLNEQFF; DNA: TGTGCCAGCAGCTGGGACTATCTACTCAATGAGCAGTTCTTC
length: 17; V: TRBV7-9; size: medium-sized; J: TRBJ2-3; D: TRBD1; CDR3: CASSPRNPGQGLHTQYF; DNA: TGTGCCAGCAGCCCGCGGAACCCGGGACAGGGGTTGCATACGCAGTATTTT
length: 15; V: TRBV7-2; size: many; J: TRBJ1-5; D: .; CDR3: CASSPQVAGGQPQHF; DNA: TGTGCCAGCAGCCCCCAGGTGGCCGGCGGTCAGCCCCAGCATTTT
length: 15; V: TRBV28; size: .; J: TRBJ1-1; D: TRBD1; CDR3: CASTPPPGGGLEAFF; DNA: TGTGCCAGCACCCCGCCCCCAGGGGGCGGGCTTGAAGCTTTCTTT
length: 18; V: TRBV24-1; size: many; J: TRBJ2-3; D: TRBD2; CDR3: CATSDPPGLAASTDTQYF; DNA: TGTGCCACCAGTGATCCCCCAGGACTAGCGGCTAGCACAGATACGCAGTATTTT
length: 14; V: TRBV10-3; size: many; J: TRBJ1-1; D: .; CDR3: CAISEQEGETEAFF; DNA: TGTGCCATCAGTGAGCAGGAGGGTGAAACTGAAGCTTTCTTT
length: 14; V: TRBV27; size: many; J: TRBJ1-1; D: .; CDR3: CASSFERRDTEAFF; DNA: TGTGCCAGCAGTTTTGAGAGGCGGGACACTGAAGCTTTCTTT
length: 14; V: TRBV7-9; size: many; J: TRBJ2-3; D: .; CDR3: CASSLLGPTDTQYF; DNA: TGTGCCAGCAGCCTCTTAGGGCCCACAGATACGCAGTATTTT
length: 15; V: TRBV5-4; size: many; J: TRBJ2-3; D: TRBD1; CDR3: CASSPTGTGTDTQYF; DNA: TGTGCCAGCAGCCCGACCGGGACAGGCACAGATACGCAGTATTTT